The clone carrying this T cell receptor (beta chain) was observed a handful of times. What it recognizes is unknown. With 4 bases removed from V and 5 bases from J, the gap between germline ends came to 10 bases. Germline V gene data show CDR1 as SGHTA and CDR2 as FQGNSA. The CDR3 totals 13 residues. Alopecia areata patients provided lesional scalp punch biopsies and peripheral blood, both collected for the study. The data belong to a study of CD8+ T cells in alopecia areata. Study-wide findings and caveats: Normal scalp had lower clonality than lesional scalp, with alopecia totalis/universalis lesions showing this most strongly.

In each case, RNA was isolated and then reverse transcribed into cDNA as the sequencing template. Only in-frame clones appear in the TCRdb table, and some are missing; sequencing was by immunoSEQ multiplex PCR. The sample records some 13,000 clones, around three fifths being singletons. The chain couples TRBV7-2 to TRBJ2-3; D is unresolved. The receptor was derived from a human donor with alopecia areata. The sample taken for sequencing was skin. In nucleotides, the CDR3 is TGTGCCAGCAGCTGGAAGGCTGGAGATACGCAGTATTTT. This codes for CASSWKAGDTQYF.